The TCR beta chain under discussion was sequenced for a study of blood T cell dynamics during melanoma immunotherapy. Trimming removed 5 bases from V and 5 bases from J, with 13 bases in between. Germline V CDR1 and CDR2: SGHDT, YYEEEE. This CDR3 has 13 residues. Using immunoSEQ multiplex PCR, the repertoire was profiled, and TCRdb retains in-frame clones only, with some absent. The table records fewer than 4,500 clones, around four fifths of them present only once. Noted time point: pre-treatment baseline. Patients had no prior systemic cancer treatment, immunosuppressants or other active cancers. This chain uses TRBV5-6 with TRBJ1-2; unclear D gene. Sequenced material: blood, taken from a patient treated with checkpoint blockade. The clonotype comes from a human donor with melanoma. CDR3 DNA: TGTGCCAGCAGACTTCTGTCGGGTTATGGCTACACCTTC. Translation: CASRLLSGYGYTF.